This is a list of T cell receptor beta chains from one sample in a study of T cell changes during pregnancy in multiple sclerosis. TCRdb keeps only in-frame clones here, not all; method: immunoSEQ multiplex PCR. The sample carries tens of thousands of clones, 94% recorded once. This specimen consisted of CD4+ T cells from peripheral blood mononuclear cells, obtained after pregnancy. All receptors come from a female donor with multiple sclerosis, enrolled in a pregnancy study. CDR3s include the opening cysteine and the closing phenylalanine or tryptophan. A D gene is named only where the DNA matches it firmly. Clone sizes are given selectively: once, few, many, or a class where the clone is expanded.

d_call	v_call	j_call	clone_size	cdr3_nt	cdr3_aa
TRBD2	TRBV28	TRBJ2-1	-	TGTGCCAGCCGGACTAGCGGGAGTGGGGTTTACAATGAGCAGTTCTTC	CASRTSGSGVYNEQFF
TRBD2	TRBV6-1	TRBJ2-5	-	TGTGCCAGCAGTGAAGCGGCGGCGCGGGGGGAGACCCAGTACTTC	CASSEAAARGETQYF
-	TRBV28	TRBJ2-2	-	TGTGCCAGCAGTTTGTTACAGGGAGGGACCGGGGAGCTGTTTTTT	CASSLLQGGTGELFF
TRBD1	TRBV2	TRBJ2-7	-	TGTGCCAGCAGGGGTGGGACAGGGGGGACCTACGAGCAGTACTTC	CASRGGTGGTYEQYF
TRBD1	TRBV28	TRBJ2-3	-	TGTGCCAGCAGGTCGGCGGACAGGGGCACAGATACGCAGTATTTT	CASRSADRGTDTQYF
TRBD1	TRBV6-1	TRBJ2-5	-	TGTGCCAGCAGCGGACAGGGAACTTACCAAGAGACCCAGTACTTC	CASSGQGTYQETQYF
-	TRBV27	TRBJ2-7	-	TGTGCCAGCAGTGGAGGTATTTACGAGCAGTACTTC	CASSGGIYEQYF
TRBD1	TRBV18	TRBJ2-2	-	TGTGCCAGCTCACCTCGGACAGGGGACACCGGGGAGCTGTTTTTT	CASSPRTGDTGELFF
-	TRBV18	TRBJ2-3	-	TGTGCCAGCTCACCACCGCAACTGACAGATACGCAGTATTTT	CASSPPQLTDTQYF
-	TRBV7-9	TRBJ1-1	once	TGTGCCAGCAGTTTTTCCGGGGGGGGGAACACTGAAGCTTTCTTT	CASSFSGGGNTEAFF
-	TRBV23-1	TRBJ2-7	-	TGCGCCAGCGTATCGGACAGTTTAACCTACGAGCAGTACTTC	CASVSDSLTYEQYF
-	TRBV9	TRBJ1-2	-	TGTGCCAGCAGCGTAGCGGCCAGGATGAACTATGGCTACACCTTC	CASSVAARMNYGYTF
-	TRBV9	TRBJ2-1	-	TGTGCCAGCAGCGTCCGTGAGCGGAGTACCTACAATGAGCAGTTCTTC	CASSVRERSTYNEQFF
-	TRBV6-1	TRBJ2-7	-	TGTGCCAGCAGTGGCCGGGCGGCGGGGGAGCAGTACTTC	CASSGRAAGEQYF
TRBD2	TRBV5-1	TRBJ2-1	-	TGCGCCAGCAGCTTGCCCAGCGGGAGGGCCGAGGGGCATGAGCAGTTCTTC	CASSLPSGRAEGHEQFF
TRBD1	TRBV28	TRBJ2-1	-	TGTGCCAGCAGAGGGGGCGCATACAATGAGCAGTTCTTC	CASRGGAYNEQFF
TRBD1	TRBV19	TRBJ1-2	-	TGTGCCAGTAGTACCCAGACAGGGCAGAACTATGGCTACACCTTC	CASSTQTGQNYGYTF
TRBD2	TRBV5-4	TRBJ2-1	-	TGTGCCAGCAGCTTGGCCTTTACTAGCGGGAGTCGTAATGAGCAGTTCTTC	CASSLAFTSGSRNEQFF
-	TRBV11-3	TRBJ2-3	-	TGTGCCAGCAGCCCTGATGACGGGACGCAGTATTTT	CASSPDDGTQYF
TRBD1	TRBV30	TRBJ1-5	-	TGTGCCTGGAGTGTCGGGGACAGGGTCCAGCCCCAGCATTTT	CAWSVGDRVQPQHF
-	TRBV14	TRBJ2-5	-	TGTGCCAGCAGCCAAGATGGGGCTACAGGGTCTCCGTACCAAGAGACCCAGTACTTC	CASSQDGATGSPYQETQYF
TRBD1	TRBV2	TRBJ2-7	-	TGTGCCAGCAGTCTGGGACAGCTGAGCTACGAGCAGTACTTC	CASSLGQLSYEQYF
TRBD2	TRBV7-2	TRBJ2-3	-	TGTGCCAGCAGGTATCAAGCGGGGGGCACAGATACGCAGTATTTT	CASRYQAGGTDTQYF
-	TRBV4-1	TRBJ2-7	once	TGCGCCAGCAGCCAAGCCAGGCTTAACTCCTACGAGCAGTACTTC	CASSQARLNSYEQYF
-	TRBV18	TRBJ2-2	-	TGTGCCAGCTCACCATTAGGAGGGGATCTTGACACCGGGGAGCTGTTTTTT	CASSPLGGDLDTGELFF
-	TRBV27	TRBJ1-2	-	TGTGCCAGCAGTTTCGATAACAGGCCGGCTGGTGGCTACACCTTC	CASSFDNRPAGGYTF
-	TRBV6-6	TRBJ1-3	-	TGTGCCAGCAGTCAGACGGGGAACACCATATATTTT	CASSQTGNTIYF
-	TRBV7-9	TRBJ2-3	-	TGTGCCAGCAGCTTAGGAGGGGGTCCCTCAGATACGCAGTATTTT	CASSLGGGPSDTQYF
-	TRBV28	TRBJ1-5	-	TGTGCCAGCAGTTTAGCGGGGGGGCAGGGGAATCAGCCCCAGCATTTT	CASSLAGGQGNQPQHF
TRBD1	TRBV6-5	TRBJ2-1	few	TGTGCCAGCACAGCGTCCGGGACAGGGAGCTTCGAGCAGTTCTTC	CASTASGTGSFEQFF
TRBD2	TRBV9	TRBJ2-1	-	TGTGCCAGCAGCGTAGAGTTAGCGGGAGGGGGGGATGAGCAGTTCTTC	CASSVELAGGGDEQFF
TRBD1	TRBV6-5	TRBJ1-6	-	TGTGCCAGCAGTTTAGACAGGGGGCAAGCTAATTCACCCCTCCACTTT	CASSLDRGQANSPLHF
-	TRBV7-7	TRBJ2-5	-	TGTGCTAGCAGCTTCGGTCGGCAAGAGACCCAGTACTTC	CASSFGRQETQYF
TRBD2	TRBV5-1	TRBJ2-1	-	TGCGCCAGCATGCCGGGACTACTAAACTACAATGAGCAGTTCTTC	CASMPGLLNYNEQFF
-	TRBV28	TRBJ2-4	once	TGTGCCAGCAGCCTAACAGGGGCCAAAAACATTCAGTACTTC	CASSLTGAKNIQYF
-	TRBV5-1	TRBJ2-1	-	TGCGCCAGCAACAACGCCCAGGGATATGAGCAGTTCTTC	CASNNAQGYEQFF
-	TRBV29-1	TRBJ2-2	few	TGCAGCGCTATAAGCGGTCCCGTGGACACCGGGGAGCTGTTTTTT	CSAISGPVDTGELFF
TRBD1	TRBV6-5	TRBJ2-1	-	TGTGCCAGCAGTACACCGGGACAGGGATACAATGAGCAGTTCTTC	CASSTPGQGYNEQFF
-	TRBV29-1	TRBJ2-7	once	TGCAGCGTTGGTGGAGGTGGGCAGCCGACCTACGAGCAGTACTTC	CSVGGGGQPTYEQYF
TRBD1	TRBV13	TRBJ2-7	-	TGTGCCAGCAGCTTATTAACCGGACAGGGGGCCTCCTACGAGCAGTACTTC	CASSLLTGQGASYEQYF
-	TRBV6-1	TRBJ2-7	-	TGTGCCAGCTCCGCAGTCTCCTACGAGCAGTACTTC	CASSAVSYEQYF
-	TRBV28	TRBJ1-1	-	TGTGCCAGCAGTTTATTATCGGGGGGCGTAAGGAACACTGAAGCTTTCTTT	CASSLLSGGVRNTEAFF
TRBD2	TRBV5-1	TRBJ2-3	-	TGCGCCAGCAGCTTGGAACTAGCGGGTACAACAGATACGCAGTATTTT	CASSLELAGTTDTQYF
-	TRBV6-5	TRBJ1-1	-	TGTGCCAGCAGTTACTCGACGGGAGTTGAAGCTTTCTTT	CASSYSTGVEAFF
-	TRBV5-6	TRBJ1-3	once	TGTGCCAGCAGCTTGGCCGGTGCTGGAAACACCATATATTTT	CASSLAGAGNTIYF
-	TRBV28	TRBJ2-7	-	TGTGCCAGCAGTTTTGGGGGGGCAGGCTACGAGCAGTACTTC	CASSFGGAGYEQYF
TRBD1	TRBV27	TRBJ1-5	-	TGTGCCAGCAGCACCGTAGGGGGCAGGTATCAGCCCCAGCATTTT	CASSTVGGRYQPQHF
TRBD1	TRBV30	TRBJ1-1	-	TGTGCCCTAAGGGGGCAGATGAACACTGAAGCTTTCTTT	CALRGQMNTEAFF
TRBD1	TRBV29-1	TRBJ2-3	-	TGCAGCGTCTTCCCCGGGACAGTCTCAGATACGCAGTATTTT	CSVFPGTVSDTQYF
TRBD2	TRBV5-1	TRBJ2-1	-	TGCGCCAGCAGCTTGCTAGCGGTCTACAATGAGCAGTTCTTC	CASSLLAVYNEQFF
TRBD1	TRBV7-2	TRBJ2-5	-	TGTGCCAGCAGCCCGCGACAGGGGGCCTATCAAGAGACCCAGTACTTC	CASSPRQGAYQETQYF
-	TRBV28	TRBJ2-5	once	TGTGCCAGCAGTTTATTTGTGGGAGTCGGGGAGACCCAGTACTTC	CASSLFVGVGETQYF
TRBD2	TRBV6-1	TRBJ2-7	-	TGTGCCAGCAGTGAAATGGCGGGAGGGCGACTGGGGGAGCAGTACTTC	CASSEMAGGRLGEQYF